This TCR beta chain was sequenced in a study of shared T cell receptors in the human thymus. Here immunoSEQ multiplex PCR was the method, and the copy in TCRdb shows in-frame clones only, minus some. The repertoire holds around 730,000 clones, approximately 83% seen once, with about 0.011% in the top ten. The CDR3 has 17 residues. In germline, CDR1 is LGHNA, CDR2 YSLEER. The V gene lost 9 bases and the J gene lost 6 bases, with 29 bases spanning the gap. These same records also appear under a second study, on human thymus T cells. As that report states: Thymic resections from corrective heart surgery supplied the tissue.

The clonotype originates from a girl under two years old with a congenital heart defect. The sequenced material came from thymocytes. This chain links TRBV4-3 with TRBJ1-1; D is perhaps TRBD1 (5 bases). This chain's CDR3 is CASTKEPGGRKGAEAFF. CDR3 nucleotides: TGCGCCAGTACGAAGGAGCCCGGGGGGAGGAAAGGCGCTGAAGCTTTCTTT.